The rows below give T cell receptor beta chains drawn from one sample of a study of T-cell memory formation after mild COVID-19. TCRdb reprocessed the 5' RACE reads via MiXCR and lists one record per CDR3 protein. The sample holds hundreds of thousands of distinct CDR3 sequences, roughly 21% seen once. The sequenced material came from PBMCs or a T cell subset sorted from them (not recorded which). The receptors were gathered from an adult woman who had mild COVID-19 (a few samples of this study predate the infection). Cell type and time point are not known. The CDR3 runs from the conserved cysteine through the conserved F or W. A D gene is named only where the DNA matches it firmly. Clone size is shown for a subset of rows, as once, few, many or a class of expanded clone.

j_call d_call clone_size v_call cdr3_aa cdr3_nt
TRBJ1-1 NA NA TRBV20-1 CSARRGERRNTEAFF TGCAGTGCTAGACGGGGTGAGCGAAGAAACACTGAAGCTTTCTTT
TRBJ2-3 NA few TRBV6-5 CASSFTVAELSTDTQYF TGTGCCAGCAGTTTCACAGTAGCGGAGCTCAGCACAGATACGCAGTATTTT
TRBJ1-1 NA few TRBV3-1 CASSPTPAMNTEAFF TGTGCCAGCAGCCCGACTCCCGCCATGAACACTGAAGCTTTCTTT
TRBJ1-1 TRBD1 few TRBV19 CASSIRPGTGLHEAFF TGTGCCAGTAGTATACGTCCCGGGACAGGCCTTCATGAAGCTTTCTTT
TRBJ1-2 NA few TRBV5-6 CASSWGAGDPTF TGTGCCAGCAGCTGGGGAGCCGGGGATCCAACCTTC
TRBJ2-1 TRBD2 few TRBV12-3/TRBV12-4 CASSLWGGTNEQFF TGTGCCAGCAGTTTATGGGGGGGGACCAATGAGCAGTTCTTC
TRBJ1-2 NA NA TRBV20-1 CSARDDGRSNYGYTF TGCAGTGCTAGAGATGATGGCAGATCTAACTATGGCTACACCTTC
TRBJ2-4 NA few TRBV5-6 CASSLGGARAKNIQYF TGTGCCAGCAGCTTGGGGGGGGCCCGAGCCAAAAACATTCAGTACTTC
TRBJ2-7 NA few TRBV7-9 CASSLTGQHEQYF TGTGCCAGCAGCTTAACAGGGCAACACGAGCAGTACTTC
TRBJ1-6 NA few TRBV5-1 CASSPSGGGNSPLHF TGCGCCAGCAGCCCGTCGGGGGGCGGGAATTCACCCCTCCACTTT
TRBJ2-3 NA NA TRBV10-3 CAISESGLRTDTQYF TGTGCCATCAGTGAGTCAGGACTCCGCACAGATACGCAGTATTTT
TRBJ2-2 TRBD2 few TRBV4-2 CASSQDLTGGAPGELFF TGTGCCAGCAGCCAAGATTTGACGGGAGGGGCCCCCGGGGAGCTGTTTTTT
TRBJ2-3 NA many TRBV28 CASSLYRGSSDTQYF TGTGCCAGCAGTTTATATCGGGGGTCATCCGATACGCAGTATTTT
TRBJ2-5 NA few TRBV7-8 CASSTGPGLQETQYF TGTGCCAGCAGTACCGGGCCAGGGCTACAAGAGACCCAGTACTTC